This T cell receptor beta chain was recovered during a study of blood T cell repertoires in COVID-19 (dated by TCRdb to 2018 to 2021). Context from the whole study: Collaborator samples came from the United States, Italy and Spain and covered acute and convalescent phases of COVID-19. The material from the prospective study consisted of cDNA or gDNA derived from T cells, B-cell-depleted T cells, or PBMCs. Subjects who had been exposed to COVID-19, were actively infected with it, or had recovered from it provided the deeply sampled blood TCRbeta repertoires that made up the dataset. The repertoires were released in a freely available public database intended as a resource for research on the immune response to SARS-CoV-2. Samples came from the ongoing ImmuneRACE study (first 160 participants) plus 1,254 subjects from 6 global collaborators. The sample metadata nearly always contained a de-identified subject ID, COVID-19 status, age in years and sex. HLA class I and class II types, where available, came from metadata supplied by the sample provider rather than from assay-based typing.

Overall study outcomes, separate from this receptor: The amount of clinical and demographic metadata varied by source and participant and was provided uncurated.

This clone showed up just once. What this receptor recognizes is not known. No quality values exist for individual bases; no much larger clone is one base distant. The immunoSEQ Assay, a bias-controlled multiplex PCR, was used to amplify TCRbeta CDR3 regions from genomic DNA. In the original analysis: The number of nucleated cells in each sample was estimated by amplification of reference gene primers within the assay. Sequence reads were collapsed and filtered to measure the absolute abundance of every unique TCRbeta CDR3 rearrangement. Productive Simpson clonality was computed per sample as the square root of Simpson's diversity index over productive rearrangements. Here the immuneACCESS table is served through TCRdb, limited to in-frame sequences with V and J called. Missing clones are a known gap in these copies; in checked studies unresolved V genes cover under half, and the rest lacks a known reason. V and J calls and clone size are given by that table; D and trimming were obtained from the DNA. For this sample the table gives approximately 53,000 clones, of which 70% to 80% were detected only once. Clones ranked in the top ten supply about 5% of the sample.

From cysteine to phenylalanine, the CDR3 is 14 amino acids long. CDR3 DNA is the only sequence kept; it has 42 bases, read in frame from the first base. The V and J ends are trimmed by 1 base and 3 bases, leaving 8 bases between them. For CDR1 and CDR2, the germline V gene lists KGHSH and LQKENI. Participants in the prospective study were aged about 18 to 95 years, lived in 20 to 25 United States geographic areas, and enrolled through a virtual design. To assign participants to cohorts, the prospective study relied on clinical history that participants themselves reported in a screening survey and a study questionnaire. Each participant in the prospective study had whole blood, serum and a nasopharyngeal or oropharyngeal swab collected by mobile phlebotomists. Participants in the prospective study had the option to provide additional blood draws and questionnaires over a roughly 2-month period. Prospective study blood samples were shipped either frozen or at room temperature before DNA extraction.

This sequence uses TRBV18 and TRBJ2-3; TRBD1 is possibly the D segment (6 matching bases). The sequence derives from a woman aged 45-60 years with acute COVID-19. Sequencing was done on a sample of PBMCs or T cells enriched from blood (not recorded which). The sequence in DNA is TGTGCCAGCTCACCACTCAGGGGTACAGATACGCAGTATTTT. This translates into CASSPLRGTDTQYF.